This T cell receptor (beta chain) was captured in a study of shared clonotypes between healthy human individuals. Study-level findings and limits: The low donor count limited represented genetic and exposure-history diversity.

The CDR3 contains 11 residues. The V gene lost 3 bases and the J gene lost 4 bases, with 1 base spanning the gap. Germline assignment: CDR1 MGHRA and CDR2 YSYEKL. Comment on this clone: The antigen is not known. Other DNA variants within this sample encode the same CDR3.

The study separated CD4+ cells into CD45RA+ naive and CD45RA-negative memory subsets. Assay: immunoSEQ multiplex PCR; the TCRdb copy retains only in-frame clones and omits some. The sample contains millions of clones, 85% to 95% of which appear only once. The receptor was derived from a man between 18 and 35 years old in good health. The rearrangement uses TRBV4-1 and TRBJ2-1; no clear D gene. The sample was naive CD4+ T cells sorted from blood. Subset denoted: CD45RA+ positively selected. CDR3 DNA sequence: TGCGCCAGCAGCCAGTACAATGAGCAGTTCTTC. This translates into CASSQYNEQFF.